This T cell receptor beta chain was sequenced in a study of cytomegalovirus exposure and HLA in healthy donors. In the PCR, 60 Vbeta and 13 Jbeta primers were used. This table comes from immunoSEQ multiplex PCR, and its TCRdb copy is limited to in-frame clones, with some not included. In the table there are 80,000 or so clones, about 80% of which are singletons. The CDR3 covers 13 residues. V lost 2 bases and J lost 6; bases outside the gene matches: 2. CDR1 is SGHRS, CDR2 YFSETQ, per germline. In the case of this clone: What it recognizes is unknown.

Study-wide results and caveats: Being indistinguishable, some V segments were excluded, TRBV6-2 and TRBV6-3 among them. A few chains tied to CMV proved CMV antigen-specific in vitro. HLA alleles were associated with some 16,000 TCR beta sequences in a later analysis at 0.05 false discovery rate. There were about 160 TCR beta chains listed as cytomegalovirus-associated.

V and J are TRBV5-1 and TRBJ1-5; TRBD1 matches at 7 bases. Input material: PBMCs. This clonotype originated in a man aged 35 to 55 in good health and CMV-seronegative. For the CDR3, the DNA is TGCGCCAGCAGCTTCAACAGGGGTCAGCCCCAGCATTTT. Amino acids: CASSFNRGQPQHF.